The 28 T cell receptor beta chains presented below share a single source sample, sequenced in a study of blood T cell repertoires in COVID-19. TCRdb's copy holds only in-frame clones and misses some; the assay was immunoSEQ multiplex PCR. The profile covers about 120,000 clones, with around 89% appearing a single time and 3.8% taken by the ten largest. Sequenced material: peripheral blood. These receptors originate from a woman aged 55-75 years with COVID-19, enrolled during active disease.

This clone was picked up one time. The V and J genes are TRBV4-2 and TRBJ1-6; TRBD1 is a possible D gene (5 bases). The CDR3 covers 16 residues. V was trimmed by 2 bases and J by 5 bases, leaving 13 bases between them. Germline loops: CDR1 LGHNA, CDR2 YNFKEQ. The CDR3 protein is CASSQSEGRDNSPLHF. DNA for the CDR3: TGTGCCAGCAGCCAATCTGAGGGGAGGGATAATTCACCCCTCCACTTT.

The chain joins TRBV13 to TRBJ2-5; D is perhaps TRBD1 (5 bases). CDR3 size: 11 residues. V lost 2 bases and J 7 bases, leaving 5 bases between the germline ends. Germline values: CDR1 PRHDT, CDR2 FYEKMQ (reference sequence). The CDR3 nucleotides are TGTGCCAGCAGCTTAACAGGGACCCAGTACTTC. This sequence encodes CASSLTGTQYF.

V is TRBV11-2 and J is TRBJ2-2; 7 bases are shared with TRBD1. The CDR3 contains 17 residues. V was pared by 1 base and J by 3 bases, with 8 bases of the junction left unmatched. Germline assignment: CDR1 SGHAT and CDR2 FQNNGV. In nucleotides, the CDR3 is TGTGCCAGCAGCTTAGCCATGACCGGGACAGACACCGGGGAGCTGTTTTTT. Amino acids: CASSLAMTGTDTGELFF.

This chain links TRBV5-1 with TRBJ1-2; TRBD1 agrees at 12 bases. The CDR3 length is 14 residues. The J segment lost 7 bases and the V segment lost 4 bases, leaving 5 bases of the junction unmatched. The V gene's germline CDR1 is SGHRS and CDR2 YFSETQ. CDR3 nucleotides: TGCGCCAGCAGCACGGGACAGGGGGCGGGTGGCTACACCTTC. It is translated as CASSTGQGAGGYTF.

This chain uses TRBV5-4 with TRBJ2-7, with TRBD1 matching 8 bases. V shed 4 bases and J 2 bases; nucleotides not matched to a gene: 11. Germline V gene data show CDR1 as SGHNT and CDR2 as YYREEE (reference sequence). CDR3 length equals 16 residues. In DNA form, the CDR3 reads TGTGCCAGCAGCCCCGCAGGGGGCTGGCAGACCTACGAGCAGTACTTC. It codes for CASSPAGGWQTYEQYF.

As regards this clone: Germline is not matched at one junction end, which may reflect a read error. V and J are TRBV9 and TRBJ2-3; D perhaps matches TRBD2 (6 bases). The CDR3 is 17 residues long. In germline, CDR1 is SGDLS, CDR2 YYNGEE. As DNA, the CDR3 is TGTGCCGGCAGCGTAGGAGGGTGGGATACTAGCACAGATACGCAGTATTTT. It is translated as CAGSVGGWDTSTDTQYF. The full variable domain, rest sourced from reference TRBV9 and TRBJ2-3, is DSGVTQTPKHLITATGQRVTLRCSPRSGDLSVYWYQQSLDQGLQFLIQYYNGEERAKGNILERFSAQQFPDLHSELNLSSLELGDSALYFCAGSVGGWDTSTDTQYFGPGTRLTVL.

The CDR3 protein is CASSAVTMANVLTF. In DNA form, the CDR3 reads TGTGCCAGCAGCGCCGTTACTATGGCCAACGTCCTGACTTTC. The J gene is TRBJ2-6, the V gene TRBV7-2; D ambiguous. Trimming took off 5 bases at V and 6 bases at J, with 11 bases between the two ends. The length of the CDR3 is 14 residues. Germline assignment: CDR1 SGHTA and CDR2 FQGNSA.

The chain couples TRBV6-1 to TRBJ1-1; TRBD1 aligns across 9 bases. Germline CDR1 and CDR2: MNHNS and SASEGT. The CDR3 loop spans 17 amino acids. J lost 0 bases, V lost 4 bases, and 9 bases had no gene match. CDR3 amino acids: CASSARTGDSVNTEAFF. As DNA, the CDR3 is TGTGCCAGCAGTGCCCGGACAGGGGATTCCGTGAACACTGAAGCTTTCTTT.

The chain employs TRBV7-2 and TRBJ2-7; no reliable D call. V shed 3 bases and J shed 0 bases, with 6 bases lying between them. This CDR3 has 13 residues. The V gene's germline CDR1 is SGHTA and CDR2 FQGNSA. CDR3 nucleotides: TGTGCCAGCAGCTTGACAATCTCCTACGAGCAGTACTTC. Translated: CASSLTISYEQYF.

The J gene is TRBJ2-5, the V gene TRBV5-6, with TRBD1 matching 7 bases. This CDR3 is 14 amino acids long. The ends lost 3 bases at V and 1 base at J; junction bases unmatched: 3. The germline gives CDR1 SGHDT, CDR2 YYEEEE. The DNA of the CDR3 is TGTGCCAGCAGCTCGGGACAGCTCCAAGAGACCCAGTACTTC. Translated, it gives CASSSGQLQETQYF. Full variable domain (rest looked up from reference TRBV5-6 and TRBJ2-5): DAGVTQSPTHLIKTRGQQVTLRCSPKSGHDTVSWYQQALGQGPQFIFQYYEEEERQRGNFPDRFSGHQFPNYSSELNVNALLLGDSALYLCASSSGQLQETQYFGPGTRLLVL.

The V gene is TRBV6-2 or TRBV6-3, the J gene TRBJ1-3, with D possibly being TRBD1 (6 bases). The CDR3 consists of 20 residues. Germline CDR1 and CDR2: MNHEY and SVGEGT. Deletions cut 0 bases from V and 0 bases from J, with 21 bases between. The CDR3 nucleotides are TGTGCCAGCAGTTACTCTGACGGAACAGGGTTTTCCAGCTCTGGAAACACCATATATTTT. It translates to CASSYSDGTGFSSSGNTIYF.

The rearrangement links TRBV6-2 or TRBV6-3 to TRBJ2-3; D gene ambiguous. V gave up 2 bases and J gave up 2 bases, with 8 bases separating them. The germline CDR1 and CDR2 sequences are MNHEY and SVGEGT. The CDR3 contains 14 residues. The CDR3 DNA follows: TGTGCCAGCAGTTACCACGAGTCCACAGATACGCAGTATTTT. Translated: CASSYHESTDTQYF.

V usage is TRBV5-1 and J usage is TRBJ1-5; no firm D call. V was trimmed by 2 bases and J by 2 bases, leaving 5 bases between them. Germline CDR1 SGHRS, CDR2 YFSETQ. This CDR3 is 13 amino acids long. CDR3 loop: CASSLARNQPQHF. Written as DNA, the CDR3 is TGCGCCAGCAGCTTAGCACGCAATCAGCCCCAGCATTTT.

The chain couples TRBV29-1 to TRBJ2-6; 7 nucleotides match TRBD2. The CDR3 contains 14 residues. V lost 3 bases to trimming and J lost 2 bases; unmatched junction nucleotides: 1. Germline V gene sequence: CDR1 SQVTM, CDR2 ANQGSEA. CDR3 in DNA: TGCAGCGTTGAGCGGGAGCCTGGGGCCAACGTCCTGACTTTC. It is translated as CSVEREPGANVLTF.

V is TRBV7-9 and J is TRBJ2-3, with TRBD1 identical over 11 bases. CDR3 size: 17 residues. V lost 6 bases, J lost 4 bases, and 12 bases stayed unmatched. Germline V lookup: CDR1 SEHNR, CDR2 FQNEAQ (reference sequence). CDR3 nucleotides: TGTGCCAGCAGAATTGGGACAGGGGGGATTGTTGCAGATACGCAGTATTTT. Translating gives CASRIGTGGIVADTQYF.

J is TRBJ1-5 and V is TRBV5-8; possibly TRBD1 for D (6 bases). Per germline, CDR1 SGHTS and CDR2 YDEGEE. Trimming stripped 5 bases from V and 8 bases from J, with 20 bases between. The CDR3 extends over 15 amino acids. The CDR3 loop reads CASRWRGGPVEPQHF. The CDR3 coding sequence is TGTGCCAGCAGGTGGAGGGGGGGCCCCGTCGAGCCCCAGCATTTT.

This chain uses TRBV10-3 with TRBJ2-5; possibly TRBD2 for D (6 bases). The CDR3 covers 13 residues. The germline CDR1 and CDR2 sequences are ENHRY and SYGVKD. The ends were cut back, 9 bases at V and 1 base at J, with 12 bases in the middle. CDR3 bases: TGTGCCATTGCCGCGGGGCGCCAAGAGACCCAGTACTTC. Protein product: CAIAAGRQETQYF.

The chain uses TRBV6-2 or TRBV6-3 and TRBJ2-5, with D tentatively TRBD2 (5 bases). The CDR3 spans 15 residues. The V and J ends lost 0 bases and 1 base respectively, with 9 bases between them. From germline, CDR1 is MNHEY and CDR2 SVGEGT. CDR3 DNA sequence: TGTGCCAGCAGTTACTCCCCTAGCCGCCAAGAGACCCAGTACTTC. Translated, it gives CASSYSPSRQETQYF.

J is TRBJ1-1 and V is TRBV6-6, with D perhaps TRBD1 (5 bases). The germline CDR1 and CDR2 sequences are MNHNY and SVGAGI (reference sequence). V was cut by 0 bases and J by 0 bases, with 8 bases left in between. The CDR3 spans 15 residues. The CDR3 spells CASSYSGGLNTEAFF. Here the CDR3 DNA reads TGTGCCAGCAGTTACTCCGGGGGTCTGAACACTGAAGCTTTCTTT.

This clone appeared once. The V and J genes are TRBV13 and TRBJ2-3; D is unclear. CDR1 is PRHDT and CDR2 is FYEKMQ in the germline V gene (reference sequence). The length of the CDR3 is 17 residues. Trimming cost V 1 base and J 5 bases, with 19 bases left between them. The CDR3 here is CASSLALETYGLDTQYF. CDR3 nucleotides: TGTGCCAGCAGCTTAGCGTTGGAGACGTACGGTCTAGATACGCAGTATTTT.

This chain joins TRBV4-1 and TRBJ2-1, with TRBD1 as a possible D gene (7 bases). Trimming stripped 0 bases from V and 15 bases from J, with 15 bases between. The CDR3 spans 13 residues. Germline CDR1 MGHRA, CDR2 YSYEKL. The CDR3 DNA reads TGCGCCAGCAGCCAAGATCTTGGACAGGAGGGGTTCTTC. Translated, it gives CASSQDLGQEGFF.

The genes are TRBV5-1 and TRBJ2-5; a weak D match, TRBD2 (5 bases). The CDR3 loop spans 14 amino acids. The V end was cut by 2 bases, the J end by 1 base, with 9 bases between. Germline V lookup: CDR1 SGHRS, CDR2 YFSETQ. The CDR3 nucleotides are TGCGCCAGCAGCTTTCAGAGCGGCCAAGAGACCCAGTACTTC. Its translation: CASSFQSGQETQYF.

The chain joins TRBV7-2 to TRBJ1-5; a possible D gene is TRBD1 (5 bases). This CDR3 is built from 15 residues. V lost 7 bases to trimming and J lost 2 bases, with 15 bases between them. Germline lookup yields CDR1 SGHTA and CDR2 FQGNSA. The CDR3 region is CASTMNAGRNQPQHF. The CDR3 region has the DNA TGTGCCAGCACCATGAACGCGGGGCGCAATCAGCCCCAGCATTTT.

The chain joins TRBV7-8 to TRBJ1-1, with 8 bases identical to TRBD1. The germline gives CDR1 SGHVS, CDR2 FQNEAQ. The CDR3 runs 16 residues. V gave up 1 base and J gave up 1 base; unmatched junction bases: 5. In nucleotides, the CDR3 is TGTGCCAGCAGCTTAGGAGACAGGGGTACGAACACTGAAGCTTTCTTT. Translating it yields CASSLGDRGTNTEAFF.

The CDR3 here is CASSEATGGSEQYF. CDR3 DNA sequence: TGTGCCAGCAGCGAAGCGACAGGGGGTAGCGAGCAGTACTTC. The gene calls are TRBV7-2 and TRBJ2-7, with 9 bases aligning to TRBD1. Germline trimming cut 5 bases from V and 6 bases from J; bases unmatched to any gene: 8. Germline loops: CDR1 SGHTA, CDR2 FQGNSA. The CDR3 covers 14 residues.

V gene TRBV5-1 combines with J gene TRBJ1-1; D unclear. V lost 2 bases, J lost 0 bases, and 5 bases lay in between. Germline-derived CDR1 and CDR2 are SGHRS and YFSETQ. The CDR3 runs 13 residues. CDR3 residues: CASSLRLNTEAFF. As DNA, the CDR3 is TGCGCCAGCAGCTTACGGTTGAACACTGAAGCTTTCTTT.

The chain recombines TRBV7-9 with TRBJ1-5; 7 bases are shared with TRBD1. The CDR3 is 13 residues long. The germline V gene encodes CDR1 SEHNR and CDR2 FQNEAQ (reference sequence). V lost 5 bases, J lost 5 bases, and 3 bases stayed unmatched. This chain's CDR3 is CASSPDRDQPQHF. For the CDR3, the DNA is TGTGCCAGCAGCCCAGACAGGGATCAGCCCCAGCATTTT.

This clone appeared a few times. CDR3 sequence reads: CASSIFDRGYGYTF. In nucleotides, the CDR3 is TGTGCCAGTAGTATATTCGACAGGGGGTATGGCTACACCTTC. The chain employs TRBV19 and TRBJ1-2; 9 nucleotides match TRBD1. The CDR3 loop spans 14 amino acids. The V gene's germline CDR1 is LNHDA and CDR2 SQIVND (reference sequence). The trim removed 2 bases at V and 5 bases at J, leaving 3 bases unmatched.